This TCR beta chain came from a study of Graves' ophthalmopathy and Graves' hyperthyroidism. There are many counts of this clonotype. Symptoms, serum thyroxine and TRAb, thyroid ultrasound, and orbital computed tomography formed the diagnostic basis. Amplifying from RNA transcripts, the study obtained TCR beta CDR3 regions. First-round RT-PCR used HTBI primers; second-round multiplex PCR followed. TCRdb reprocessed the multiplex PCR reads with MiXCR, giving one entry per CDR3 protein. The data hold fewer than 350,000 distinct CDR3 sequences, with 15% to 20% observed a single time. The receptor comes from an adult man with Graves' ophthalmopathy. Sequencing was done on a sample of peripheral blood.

This chain's CDR3 is CASSQQGGTEAFF. In DNA form, the CDR3 reads TGTGCCAGCAGCCAACAGGGGGGCACTGAAGCTTTCTTT. This rearrangement joins TRBV7-9 to TRBJ1-1; 8 nucleotides line up with TRBD1. The length of the CDR3 is 13 residues. Germline V lookup: CDR1 SEHNR, CDR2 FQNEAQ (reference sequence). V lost 5 bases to trimming and J lost 4 bases; unmatched junction nucleotides: 3.